The next 2 T cell receptor beta chains were all read from a single sample in a study of shared clonotypes between healthy human individuals. Profiling relied on immunoSEQ multiplex PCR, and the TCRdb table lists in-frame clones only, not all of them. The repertoire includes about 1,800,000 clones, 85% to 95% of them detected once, and around 1% sits in the top ten. Only CD45RO-negative cells positively selected for CCR7 counted as naive CD8 cells, so terminally differentiated effector memory CD45RA+ cells were excluded. Sequencing was carried out using naive CD8+ T cells sorted from blood. The receptors here all came from a man younger than 35 in good health.

The chain carries TRBV5-4 and TRBJ2-1, with 8 bases identical to TRBD2. Germline CDR1 and CDR2: SGHNT and YYREEE (reference sequence). The CDR3 has 15 amino acids. The V and J ends lost 4 bases and 7 bases, in that order; junction bases with no gene match: 10. CDR3 bases: TGTGCCAGCAGCGACCTGGCGGGAGGAGGGAATGAGCAGTTCTTC. It specifies CASSDLAGGGNEQFF.

As concerns this clone: Other nucleotide sequences in the sample specify the same CDR3. This rearrangement joins TRBV5-1 to TRBJ2-7, with D perhaps given as TRBD1 or TRBD2 (5 bases each). The germline CDR1 and CDR2 sequences are SGHRS and YFSETQ. V lost 1 base to trimming and J lost 0 bases, with 8 bases between them. CDR3 length: 14 amino acids. CDR3 DNA sequence: TGCGCCAGCAGCTTGAATGGGGGCTCCTACGAGCAGTACTTC. Its translation: CASSLNGGSYEQYF.